The 27 T cell receptor beta chains below come from one sample, sequenced in a study of regulatory T cells in long-lasting Graves disease. The time point denotes: persistent/refractory GD, antithyroid drugs over 5 years with positive TRAb. RNA from PBMCs was the source of the TCR library. Library construction for TCR beta used iRepertoire HTBI primers and Arm-PCR of CDR3 regions. TCRdb reprocessed the multiplex PCR reads via MiXCR and lists one record per CDR3 protein. The table lists hundreds of thousands of distinct CDR3 sequences, approximately 23% of them singletons. The material was peripheral blood mononuclear cells (PBMCs), obtained when the disease was refractory, from a patient treated with antithyroid drugs. The receptors here all came from a female donor with Graves disease.

This clonotype was counted a few times. The chain joins TRBV6-4 to TRBJ2-6; D unclear. CDR3 length: 14 amino acids. The V gene lost 4 bases and the J gene lost 0 bases, with 4 bases spanning the gap. From germline, CDR1 is MRHNA and CDR2 SNTAGT. The chain's CDR3 is CASSVFSGANVLTF. CDR3 coding DNA: TGTGCCAGCAGTGTTTTCTCTGGGGCCAACGTCCTGACTTTC.

Regarding this clonotype: The junction does not match germline at one end; this may be a read error. The genes are TRBV7-9 and TRBJ2-7, with no clear D. Germline CDR1 is SEHNR and CDR2 is FQNEAQ (reference sequence). The CDR3 is 13 residues long. The DNA of the CDR3 is TGTGCCAGCAGCTTAGTATCTTCCCACGAGCAGCACTTC. Encoded protein: CASSLVSSHEQHF.

This clonotype appeared many times. The junction departs from germline at one end; a sequencing error may be responsible. The chain joins TRBV7-2 to TRBJ1-2; D gene unclear. The length of the CDR3 is 14 residues. Germline-derived CDR1 and CDR2 are SGHTA and FQGNSA. The chain's CDR3 is CASSPWISNYSYTF. The CDR3 region has the DNA TGTGCCAGCAGCCCCTGGATTTCTAACTATAGCTACACCTTC.

This clonotype was counted only a few times. The chain couples TRBV9 to TRBJ2-7, with TRBD2 as a possible D gene (6 bases). V lost 0 bases to trimming and J lost 4 bases, with 14 bases between them. The germline V gene has CDR1 SGDLS and CDR2 YYNGEE. This CDR3 has 15 amino acids. In DNA, the CDR3 is TGTGCCAGCAGCGTAGGGGGGGATGTCTCTTACGAGCAGTACTTC. It specifies CASSVGGDVSYEQYF.

This clonotype was counted ten times or more. The chain combines TRBV6-1 with TRBJ1-4; D perhaps matches TRBD1 (5 bases). Per the germline V gene, CDR1 is MNHNS and CDR2 is SASEGT. The CDR3 totals 12 residues. With 6 bases removed from V and 10 bases from J, the gap between germline ends came to 12 bases. The CDR3 coding sequence is TGTGCCAGCAGGCCAAGGGGAGGAAAACTGTTTTTT. Its translation: CASRPRGGKLFF.

This clonotype was counted a few times. V and J are TRBV30 and TRBJ1-1; the match to TRBD1 covers 7 bases. The V and J ends lost 8 bases and 4 bases, in that order; junction bases with no gene match: 7. CDR3 size: 12 residues. CDR1 is GTSNPN and CDR2 is SVGIG in the germline V gene (reference sequence). CDR3 sequence: CAGRGLITEAFF. The CDR3 DNA is TGTGCCGGTAGGGGGCTAATCACTGAAGCTTTCTTT.

Concerning this clonotype itself: A much more abundant neighbour one base away suggests this may be a read error. The CDR3 DNA reads TGCGCCAGCAGCTTGGAAGCAAAGGATGGCTACACCTTC. It specifies CASSLEAKDGYTF. The chain links TRBV5-1 to TRBJ1-2; the D is unclear. Germline V gives CDR1 SGHRS, CDR2 YFSETQ. The CDR3 loop spans 13 amino acids. Trimming pared 0 bases from V and 6 bases from J, leaving 9 bases between.

A note on this clonotype: This may be a read error, as it is one base from a much larger clone. This rearrangement joins TRBV20-1 to TRBJ1-4; possible D gene TRBD1, 5 bases. Per the germline V gene, CDR1 is DFQATT and CDR2 is SNEGSKA (reference sequence). The CDR3 totals 13 residues. Written as DNA, the CDR3 is TGCAGTGCTCCCTTCGGGGGGAGAGAAAAACTGTCTTTT. It encodes CSAPFGGREKLSF.

This clonotype was found a few times. It may be a read error: a sequence one base away is much more abundant. The rearrangement uses TRBV6-1 and TRBJ2-5; D possibly corresponds to TRBD1 (6 bases). There are 14 residues in the CDR3. Germline V gives CDR1 MNHNS, CDR2 SASEGT. V was pared by 5 bases and J by 1 base, with 11 bases between. The DNA of the CDR3 is TGTGCCAGCAGTCACAGGGCTCTCCAAGAGACCCAGTACTTC. Its protein is CASSHRALQETQYF.

This clonotype was seen at least ten times. The rearrangement joins TRBV6-2 or TRBV6-3 to TRBJ1-2, with TRBD1 matching over 7 bases. The CDR3 consists of 15 residues. Trimming at V came to 0 bases and at J to 2 bases, leaving 3 bases not matched to a gene. Germline V gene lookup returns CDR1 MNHEY and CDR2 SVGEGT. CDR3 in DNA: TGTGCCAGCAGTTACTCGTCGGGACAGAACTATGGCTACACCTTC. This gives the protein CASSYSSGQNYGYTF.

With respect to this clonotype: This may stem from a read error, because a much larger clone lies one nucleotide away. V is TRBV7-3 and J is TRBJ2-7; TRBD1 or TRBD2 may be the D gene (5 bases each). CDR1 is SGHTA, CDR2 FQGTGA, per germline. The CDR3 has 11 residues. Trimming removed 4 bases from V and 8 bases from J, with 9 bases in between. The CDR3 DNA follows: TGTGCCAGCAGCTCCGGGGCCAAGCAGTACTTC. Translated, it gives CASSSGAKQYF.

The sample holds many counts of this clonotype. The rearrangement links TRBV6-1 to TRBJ2-7, with a weak D call TRBD2 (5 bases). Looked up from germline, CDR1 is MNHNS and CDR2 is SASEGT. V lost 4 bases and J lost 0, with 7 bases in between. The CDR3 sequence is 13 residues long. CDR3 amino acids: CASSVRGSYEQYF. The CDR3 DNA sequence: TGTGCCAGCAGTGTCCGGGGCTCCTACGAGCAGTACTTC.

CDR3 in amino acids: CASSQDQQFVYNSPLHF. The CDR3 nucleotides are TGCGCCAGCAGCCAAGATCAACAGTTCGTCTATAATTCACCCCTCCACTTT. This chain links TRBV4-1 with TRBJ1-6, with no clear D. The CDR3 extends over 17 amino acids. V was clipped by 0 bases and J by 3 bases, with 12 bases between them. The V gene's germline CDR1 is MGHRA and CDR2 YSYEKL.

J is TRBJ1-3 and V is TRBV29-1; the D gene is possibly TRBD1 (5 bases). The CDR3 runs 14 residues. V was pared by 4 bases and J by 0 bases, with 10 bases between. The germline V gene has CDR1 SQVTM and CDR2 ANQGSEA. In DNA form, the CDR3 reads TGCAGCGTTGGAGAGGGGAACTCTGGAAACACCATATATTTT. It yields the protein CSVGEGNSGNTIYF.

This clonotype was seen ten or more times. The V gene is TRBV5-1, the J gene TRBJ1-4; 8 bases are a match to TRBD1. Germline CDR1 is SGHRS and CDR2 is YFSETQ. Unmatched junction bases numbered 6, after V lost 5 bases and J lost 6 bases. The CDR3 contains 14 residues. DNA for the CDR3: TGCGCCAGCAGGCCCGGGACAGGTGATGAAAAACTGTTTTTT. This gives the protein CASRPGTGDEKLFF.

This clonotype has at least ten counts. V is TRBV28 and J is TRBJ1-2, with a weak D call TRBD1 (5 bases). V lost 5 bases, J lost 6 bases, and 16 bases lay in between. The CDR3 totals 14 residues. CDR1 and CDR2 (germline): MDHEN, SYDVKM. The CDR3 loop is CASSPPQGGHGYTF. Written as DNA, the CDR3 is TGTGCCAGCAGTCCTCCTCAGGGAGGACATGGCTACACCTTC.

This clonotype has ten or more counts. The chain uses TRBV28 and TRBJ1-4; 7 bases agree with TRBD1. CDR3 length: 15 residues. Germline-derived CDR1 and CDR2 are MDHEN and SYDVKM. With V trimmed by 5 bases and J by 8 bases, 11 bases remained unmatched. The CDR3 is CASSTRQGGREKLFF. In nucleotides, the CDR3 is TGTGCCAGCAGTACCCGACAGGGAGGTCGGGAAAAACTGTTTTTT.

The chain employs TRBV19 and TRBJ1-3; the D is unclear. The length of the CDR3 is 16 residues. Trimming left V 3 bases short and J 0 bases short, with 12 bases between. Germline values: CDR1 LNHDA, CDR2 SQIVND (reference sequence). CDR3 sequence (DNA): TGTGCCAGTAGTATCTCCGCTTCGAGCTCTGGAAACACCATATATTTT. Translating gives CASSISASSSGNTIYF. Variable domain in full (rest from reference TRBV19 and TRBJ1-3): DGGITQSPKYLFRKEGQNVTLSCEQNLNHDAMYWYRQDPGQGLRLIYYSQIVNDFQKGDIAEGYSVSREKKESFPLTVTSAQKNPTAFYLCASSISASSSGNTIYFGEGSWLTVV.

The V and J genes are TRBV20-1 and TRBJ1-5, with D maybe TRBD1 (5 bases). The V gene's germline CDR1 is DFQATT and CDR2 SNEGSKA (reference sequence). Between the trimmed V and J ends, which lost 1 base and 5 bases, there was a span of 9 bases. This CDR3 comprises 13 residues. The CDR3 DNA reads as TGCAGTGCTAGAGGTGGGGGTGATCAGCCCCAGCATTTT. It is translated as CSARGGGDQPQHF.

This clonotype was seen repeatedly, ten times or more. The J gene is TRBJ2-5, the V gene TRBV28; no definite D call. The germline gives CDR1 MDHEN, CDR2 SYDVKM. The CDR3 has 14 residues. Trimming cost V 3 bases and J 4 bases, with 12 bases left between them. The CDR3 sequence is CASSLSGLRETQYF. CDR3 DNA sequence: TGTGCCAGCAGTTTGAGTGGGCTGCGAGAGACCCAGTACTTC.

As regards this clonotype: A read error may be the cause here, since a much bigger clone is one base away. V gene TRBV7-2 combines with J gene TRBJ2-3, with 10 bases aligning to TRBD2. This CDR3 spans 15 amino acids. The V gene end was trimmed by 3 bases and the J gene end by 7 bases; junction bases not matched to a gene: 7. From germline, CDR1 is SGHTA and CDR2 FQGNSA. The CDR3 spells CASSFATTSGYTQYF. CDR3 sequence (DNA): TGTGCCAGCAGCTTCGCTACGACTAGCGGGTATACGCAGTATTTT.

This rearrangement joins TRBV5-1 to TRBJ2-2, with 8 nucleotides matching TRBD1. This CDR3 has 15 residues. From germline, CDR1 is SGHRS and CDR2 YFSETQ. V lost 4 bases to trimming and J lost 5 bases; unmatched junction nucleotides: 7. The CDR3 spells CASSLGQVKTGELFF. The CDR3 region has the DNA TGCGCCAGCAGCCTGGGACAGGTCAAAACCGGGGAGCTGTTTTTT.

This clonotype has ten or more counts. This chain joins TRBV20-1 and TRBJ1-2; 9 bases agree with TRBD1. This CDR3 region has 13 residues. Per the germline V gene, CDR1 is DFQATT and CDR2 is SNEGSKA (reference sequence). V lost 5 bases to trimming and J lost 2 bases; unmatched junction nucleotides: 3. This CDR3 is CSAPGTGNYGYTF. CDR3 DNA sequence: TGCAGTGCTCCCGGGACAGGGAACTATGGCTACACCTTC.

J is TRBJ2-7 and V is TRBV7-9; D remains unclear. CDR1 is SEHNR and CDR2 is FQNEAQ in the germline V gene (reference sequence). The CDR3 loop spans 12 amino acids. With 8 bases removed from V and 6 bases from J, the gap between germline ends came to 14 bases. The CDR3 DNA follows: TGTGCCAGCGGCGGCAGGTCGACCGAGCAGTACTTC. It specifies CASGGRSTEQYF. Supplemented by reference TRBV7-9 and TRBJ2-7, the full variable domain reads DTGVSQNPRHKITKRGQNVTFRCDPISEHNRLYWYRQTLGQGPEFLTYFQNEAQLEKSRLLSDRFSAERPKGSFSTLEIQRTEQGDSAMYLCASGGRSTEQYFGPGTRLTVT.

With regard to this clonotype: A much larger clone sits a single nucleotide away, making a read error possible. This chain links TRBV29-1 with TRBJ2-2, with a tentative D call TRBD2 (6 bases). The CDR3 spans 15 residues. Germline V gene lookup returns CDR1 SQVTM and CDR2 ANQGSEA. For the CDR3, the DNA is TGCAGCGTGGTCGGGACCGAGGCGAACACCGGGGGGCTGTTTTTT. It translates to CSVVGTEANTGGLFF.

Many counts were recorded for this clonotype. The rearrangement links TRBV15 to TRBJ2-7; TRBD2 matches 14 bases. With V trimmed by 5 bases and J by 2 bases, 11 bases remained unmatched. Germline V gene data show CDR1 as LNHNV and CDR2 as YYDKDF (reference sequence). CDR3 length: 18 amino acids. CDR3 loop: CATSLRGLAGVPTYEQYF. The CDR3 nucleotides are TGTGCCACCAGCCTCCGGGGACTAGCGGGAGTCCCCACCTACGAGCAGTACTTC.

This clonotype was counted at least ten times. The V call is TRBV10-3, the J call TRBJ2-5; 7 bases align to TRBD2. There are 14 residues in the CDR3. V trimming: 5 bases; J trimming: 1 base; junction bases outside the gene matches: 4. Germline V gene lookup returns CDR1 ENHRY and CDR2 SYGVKD. The CDR3 DNA follows: TGTGCCATCAGTTCGACTAGCTTCCAAGAGACCCAGTACTTC. Its translation is CAISSTSFQETQYF.